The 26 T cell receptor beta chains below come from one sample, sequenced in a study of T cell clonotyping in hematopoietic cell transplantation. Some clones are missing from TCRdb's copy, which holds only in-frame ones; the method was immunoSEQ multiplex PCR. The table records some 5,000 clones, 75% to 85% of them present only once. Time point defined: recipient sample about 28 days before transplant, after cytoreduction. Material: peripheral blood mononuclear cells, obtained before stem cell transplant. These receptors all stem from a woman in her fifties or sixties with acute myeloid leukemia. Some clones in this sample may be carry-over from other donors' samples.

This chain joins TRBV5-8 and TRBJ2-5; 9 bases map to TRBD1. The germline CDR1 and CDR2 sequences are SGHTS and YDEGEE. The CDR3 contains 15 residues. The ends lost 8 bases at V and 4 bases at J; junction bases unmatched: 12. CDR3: CASADRGRGAETQYF. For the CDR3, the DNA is TGTGCCAGTGCGGACAGGGGTCGAGGGGCAGAGACCCAGTACTTC. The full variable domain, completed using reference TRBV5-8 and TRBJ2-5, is EAGVTQSPTHLIKTRGQQATLRCSPISGHTSVYWYQQALGLGLQFLLWYDEGEERNRGNFPPRFSGRQFPNYSSELNVNALELEDSALYLCASADRGRGAETQYFGPGTRLLVL.

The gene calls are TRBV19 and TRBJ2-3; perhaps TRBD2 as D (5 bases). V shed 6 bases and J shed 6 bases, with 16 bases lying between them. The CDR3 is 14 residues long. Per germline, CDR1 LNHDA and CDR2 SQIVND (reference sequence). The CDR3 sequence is CASSGREGGDTQYF. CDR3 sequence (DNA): TGTGCCAGTAGCGGACGGGAAGGAGGCGATACGCAGTATTTT.

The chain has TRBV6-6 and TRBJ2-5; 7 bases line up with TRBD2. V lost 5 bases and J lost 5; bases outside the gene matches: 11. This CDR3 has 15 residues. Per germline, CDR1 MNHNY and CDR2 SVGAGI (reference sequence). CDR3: CASSPRSGGQETQYF. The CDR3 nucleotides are TGTGCCAGCAGTCCCAGATCGGGGGGTCAGGAGACCCAGTACTTC.

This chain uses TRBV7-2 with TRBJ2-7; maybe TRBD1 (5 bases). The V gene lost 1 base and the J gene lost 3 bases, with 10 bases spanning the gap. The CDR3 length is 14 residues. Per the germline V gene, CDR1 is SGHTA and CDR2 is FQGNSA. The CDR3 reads CASSLGGGLYEQYF. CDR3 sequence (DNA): TGTGCCAGCAGCTTAGGGGGCGGTCTCTACGAGCAGTACTTC.

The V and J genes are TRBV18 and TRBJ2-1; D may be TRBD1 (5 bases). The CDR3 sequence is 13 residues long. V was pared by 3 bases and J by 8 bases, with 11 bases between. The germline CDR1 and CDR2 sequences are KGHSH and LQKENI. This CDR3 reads CASSPRQIDEQFF. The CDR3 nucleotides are TGTGCCAGCTCACCCAGACAGATCGATGAGCAGTTCTTC.

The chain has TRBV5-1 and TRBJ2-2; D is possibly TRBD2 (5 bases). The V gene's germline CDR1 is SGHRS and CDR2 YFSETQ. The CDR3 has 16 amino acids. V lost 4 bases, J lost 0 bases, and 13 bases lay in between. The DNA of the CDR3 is TGCGCCAGCAGCCCCGGTCGGGGAGCGAACACCGGGGAGCTGTTTTTT. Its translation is CASSPGRGANTGELFF.

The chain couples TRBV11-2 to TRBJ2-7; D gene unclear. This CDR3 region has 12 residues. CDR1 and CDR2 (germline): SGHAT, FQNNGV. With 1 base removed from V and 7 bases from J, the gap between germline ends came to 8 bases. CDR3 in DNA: TGTGCCAGCAGCTTAGGCCACATAGAGCAGTACTTC. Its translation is CASSLGHIEQYF.

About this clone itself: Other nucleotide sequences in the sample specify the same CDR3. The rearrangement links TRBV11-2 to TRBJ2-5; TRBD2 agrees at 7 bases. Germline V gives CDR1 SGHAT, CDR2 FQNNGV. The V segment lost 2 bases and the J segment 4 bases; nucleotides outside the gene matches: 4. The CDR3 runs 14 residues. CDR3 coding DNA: TGTGCCAGCAGCTTATCGGTAGCGGGAGAGACCCAGTACTTC. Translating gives CASSLSVAGETQYF.

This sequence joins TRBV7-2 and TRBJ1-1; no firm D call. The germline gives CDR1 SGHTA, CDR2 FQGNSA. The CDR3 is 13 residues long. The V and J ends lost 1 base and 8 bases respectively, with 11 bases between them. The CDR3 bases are TGTGCCAGCAGCTTAGAAGCTGAGAGGGAAGCTTTCTTT. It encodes CASSLEAEREAFF. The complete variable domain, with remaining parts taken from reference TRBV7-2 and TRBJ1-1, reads GAGVSQSPSNKVTEKGKDVELRCDPISGHTALYWYRQSLGQGLEFLIYFQGNSAPDKSGLPSDRFSAERTGGSVSTLTIQRTQQEDSAVYLCASSLEAEREAFFGQGTRLTVV.

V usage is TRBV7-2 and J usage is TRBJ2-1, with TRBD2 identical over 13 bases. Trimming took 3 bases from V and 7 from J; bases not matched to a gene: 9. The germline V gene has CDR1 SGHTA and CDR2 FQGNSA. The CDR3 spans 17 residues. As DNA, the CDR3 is TGTGCCAGCAGCTTTACTAGCGGGGGGGAGATCCGAAATGAGCAGTTCTTC. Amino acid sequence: CASSFTSGGEIRNEQFF.

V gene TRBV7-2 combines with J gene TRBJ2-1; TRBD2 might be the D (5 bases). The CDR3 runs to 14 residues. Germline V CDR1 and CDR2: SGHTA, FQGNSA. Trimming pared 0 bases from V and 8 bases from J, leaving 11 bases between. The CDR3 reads CASSLARGGHEQFF. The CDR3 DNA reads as TGTGCCAGCAGCTTAGCGCGCGGAGGACATGAGCAGTTCTTC. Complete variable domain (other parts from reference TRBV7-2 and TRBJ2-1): GAGVSQSPSNKVTEKGKDVELRCDPISGHTALYWYRQSLGQGLEFLIYFQGNSAPDKSGLPSDRFSAERTGGSVSTLTIQRTQQEDSAVYLCASSLARGGHEQFFGPGTRLTVL.

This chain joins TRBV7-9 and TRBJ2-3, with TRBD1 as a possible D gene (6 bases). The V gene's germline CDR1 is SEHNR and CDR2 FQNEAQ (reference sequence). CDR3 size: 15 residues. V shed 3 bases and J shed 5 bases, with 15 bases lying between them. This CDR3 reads CASSFRQVWVDTQYF. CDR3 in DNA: TGTGCCAGCAGCTTCCGACAGGTGTGGGTAGATACGCAGTATTTT.

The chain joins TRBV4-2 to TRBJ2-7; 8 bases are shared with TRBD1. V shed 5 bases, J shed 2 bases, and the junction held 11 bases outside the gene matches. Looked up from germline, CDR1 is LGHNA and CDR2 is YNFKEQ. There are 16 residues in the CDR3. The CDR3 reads CASSLAGGTGTYEQYF. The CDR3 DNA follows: TGTGCCAGCAGCTTGGCCGGAGGGACAGGAACCTACGAGCAGTACTTC.

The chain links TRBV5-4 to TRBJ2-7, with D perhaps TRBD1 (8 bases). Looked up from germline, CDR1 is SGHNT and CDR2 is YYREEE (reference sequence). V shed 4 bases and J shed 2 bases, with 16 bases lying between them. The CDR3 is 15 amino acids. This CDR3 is CASSPEAGQAYEQYF. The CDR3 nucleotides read TGTGCCAGCAGCCCAGAAGCGGGACAGGCCTACGAGCAGTACTTC.

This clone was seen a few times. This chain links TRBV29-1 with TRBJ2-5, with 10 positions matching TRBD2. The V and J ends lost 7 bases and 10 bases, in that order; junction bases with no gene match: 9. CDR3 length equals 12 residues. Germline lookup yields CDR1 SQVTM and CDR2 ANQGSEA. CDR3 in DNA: TGCAGCGACTCTACACTAGCGGGATACCAGTACTTC. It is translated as CSDSTLAGYQYF.

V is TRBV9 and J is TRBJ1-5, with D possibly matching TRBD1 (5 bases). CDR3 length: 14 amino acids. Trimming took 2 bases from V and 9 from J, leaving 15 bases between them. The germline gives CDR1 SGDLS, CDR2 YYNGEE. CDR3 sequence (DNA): TGTGCCAGCAGCGTCACAGGATTACATGGGCCCCAGCATTTT. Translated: CASSVTGLHGPQHF.

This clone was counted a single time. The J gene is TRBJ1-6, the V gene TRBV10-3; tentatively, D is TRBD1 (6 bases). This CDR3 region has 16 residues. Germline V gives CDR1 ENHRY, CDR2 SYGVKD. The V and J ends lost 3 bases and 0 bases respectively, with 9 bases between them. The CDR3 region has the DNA TGTGCCATCAGTGACAGGGGAAGCTCCTATAATTCACCCCTCCACTTT. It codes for CAISDRGSSYNSPLHF.

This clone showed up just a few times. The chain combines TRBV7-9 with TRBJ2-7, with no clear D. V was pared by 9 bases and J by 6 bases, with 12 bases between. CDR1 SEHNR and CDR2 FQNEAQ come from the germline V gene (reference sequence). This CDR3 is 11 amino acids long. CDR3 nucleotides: TGTGCCAGTTCTTCGGTGGTCGAGCAGTACTTC. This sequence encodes CASSSVVEQYF.

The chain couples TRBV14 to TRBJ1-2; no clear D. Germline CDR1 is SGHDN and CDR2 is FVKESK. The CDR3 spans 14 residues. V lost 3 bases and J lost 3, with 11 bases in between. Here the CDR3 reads CASSQSQRDYGYTF. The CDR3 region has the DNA TGTGCCAGCAGCCAGAGCCAAAGGGACTATGGCTACACCTTC.

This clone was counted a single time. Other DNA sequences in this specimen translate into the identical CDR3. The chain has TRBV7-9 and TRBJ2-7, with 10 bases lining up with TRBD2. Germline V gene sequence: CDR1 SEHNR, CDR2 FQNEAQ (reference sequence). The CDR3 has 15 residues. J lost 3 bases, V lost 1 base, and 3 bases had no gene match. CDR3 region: CASSLVSGGHYEQYF. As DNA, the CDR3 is TGTGCCAGCAGCTTAGTTAGCGGGGGGCACTACGAGCAGTACTTC.

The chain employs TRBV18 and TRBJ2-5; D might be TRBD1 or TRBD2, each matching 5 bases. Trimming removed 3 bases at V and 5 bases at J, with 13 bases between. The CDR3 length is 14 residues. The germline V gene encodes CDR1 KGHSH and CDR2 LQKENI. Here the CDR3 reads CASSPPGPRETQYF. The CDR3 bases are TGTGCCAGCTCACCGCCGGGGCCGAGGGAGACCCAGTACTTC.

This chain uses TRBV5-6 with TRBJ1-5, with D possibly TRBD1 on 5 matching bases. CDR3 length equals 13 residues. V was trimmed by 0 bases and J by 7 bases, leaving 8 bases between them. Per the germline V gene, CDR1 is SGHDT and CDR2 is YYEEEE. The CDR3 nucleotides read TGTGCCAGCAGCTTGGACCGGGGGCAGCCCCAGCATTTT. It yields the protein CASSLDRGQPQHF.

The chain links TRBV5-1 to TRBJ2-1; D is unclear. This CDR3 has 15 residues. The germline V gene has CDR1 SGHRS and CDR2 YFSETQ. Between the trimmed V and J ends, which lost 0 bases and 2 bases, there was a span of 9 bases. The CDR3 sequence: CASSLGGTTYNEQFF. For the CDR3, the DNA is TGCGCCAGCAGCTTGGGCGGCACTACCTACAATGAGCAGTTCTTC.

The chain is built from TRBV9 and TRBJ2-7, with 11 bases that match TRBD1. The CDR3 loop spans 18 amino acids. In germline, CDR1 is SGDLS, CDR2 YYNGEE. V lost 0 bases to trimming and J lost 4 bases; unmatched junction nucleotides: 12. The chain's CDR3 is CASSVGTGGVMRSYEQYF. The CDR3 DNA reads TGTGCCAGCAGCGTAGGGACAGGGGGCGTGATGAGGTCTTACGAGCAGTACTTC.

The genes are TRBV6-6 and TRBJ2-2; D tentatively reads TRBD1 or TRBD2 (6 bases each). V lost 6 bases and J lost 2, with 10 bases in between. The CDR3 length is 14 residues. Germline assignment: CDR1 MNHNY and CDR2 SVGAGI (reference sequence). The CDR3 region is CASSRGPNTGELFF. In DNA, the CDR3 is TGTGCCAGCAGCCGGGGGCCCAACACCGGGGAGCTGTTTTTT.

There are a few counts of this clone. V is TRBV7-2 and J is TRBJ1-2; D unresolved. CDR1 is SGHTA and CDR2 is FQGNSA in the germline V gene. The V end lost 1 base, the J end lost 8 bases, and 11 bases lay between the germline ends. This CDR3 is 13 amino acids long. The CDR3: CASSLVGVGGYTF. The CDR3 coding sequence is TGTGCCAGCAGCTTAGTTGGAGTTGGGGGCTACACCTTC.